This TCR beta chain was sequenced in a study of T-cell memory formation after mild COVID-19. Study-level background: The TCR clusters were mostly specific to one donor.

The germline V gene has CDR1 SGHRS and CDR2 YFSETQ. The CDR3 loop spans 14 amino acids. The V and J ends lost 2 bases and 10 bases respectively, with 18 bases between them. TCRdb passed the 5' RACE reads through MiXCR, listing each CDR3 protein once. The sample has more than 300,000 distinct CDR3 sequences, about 13% seen once. The receptor was isolated from a man between 18 and 29 years old who had mild COVID-19 (a few samples of this study predate the infection). Cell type and time point are not known. This rearrangement joins TRBV5-1 to TRBJ1-1; TRBD1 is a possible D gene (5 bases). Sequencing was performed on PBMCs or a T cell subset sorted from them (not recorded which). CDR3 coding DNA: TGCGCCAGCAGCTTTTCGACCCTGACAGCAGGAGCTTTCTTT. It yields the protein CASSFSTLTAGAFF.